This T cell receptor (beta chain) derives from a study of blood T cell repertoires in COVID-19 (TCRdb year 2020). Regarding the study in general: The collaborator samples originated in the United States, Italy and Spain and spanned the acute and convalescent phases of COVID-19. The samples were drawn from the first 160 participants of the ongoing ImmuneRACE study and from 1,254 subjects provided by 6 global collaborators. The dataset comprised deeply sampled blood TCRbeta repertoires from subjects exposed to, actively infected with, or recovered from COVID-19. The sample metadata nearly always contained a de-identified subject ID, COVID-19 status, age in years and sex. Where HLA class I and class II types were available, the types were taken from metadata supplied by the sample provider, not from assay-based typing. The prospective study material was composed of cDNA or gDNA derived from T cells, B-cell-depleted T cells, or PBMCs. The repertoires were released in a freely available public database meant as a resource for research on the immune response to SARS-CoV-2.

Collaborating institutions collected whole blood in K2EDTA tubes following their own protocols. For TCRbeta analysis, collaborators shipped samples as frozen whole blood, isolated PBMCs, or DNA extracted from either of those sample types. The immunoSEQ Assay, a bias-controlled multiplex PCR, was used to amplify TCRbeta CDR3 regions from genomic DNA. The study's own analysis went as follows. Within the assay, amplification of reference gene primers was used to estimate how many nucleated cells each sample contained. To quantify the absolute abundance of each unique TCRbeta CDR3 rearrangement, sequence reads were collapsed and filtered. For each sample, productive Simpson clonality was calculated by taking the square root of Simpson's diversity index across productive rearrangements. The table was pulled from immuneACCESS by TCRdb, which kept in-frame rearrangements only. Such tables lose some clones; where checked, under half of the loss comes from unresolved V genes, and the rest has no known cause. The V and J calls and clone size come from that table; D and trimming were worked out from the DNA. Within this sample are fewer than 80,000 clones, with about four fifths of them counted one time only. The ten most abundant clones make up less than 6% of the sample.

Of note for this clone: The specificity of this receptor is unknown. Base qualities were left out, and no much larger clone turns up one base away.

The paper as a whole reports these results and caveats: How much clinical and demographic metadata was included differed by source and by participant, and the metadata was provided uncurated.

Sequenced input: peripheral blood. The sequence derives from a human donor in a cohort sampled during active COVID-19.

The CDR3 region has the sequence CASSPSTGLWDTEAFF. Read as DNA, the sequence is TGTGCCAGCAGCCCCTCGACGGGATTGTGGGACACTGAAGCTTTCTTT. Recombination joined TRBV3-1 (or the pseudogene TRBV3-2) with TRBJ1-1, with the D gene uncertain. CDR1 and CDR2 (LGHDT, YNNKEL) derive from the germline V gene (reference sequence). V gives up 4 bases and J gives up 3 bases, and the segment between their germline ends measures 18 bases. The cysteine opens and the phenylalanine closes a CDR3 of 16 amino acids. Of the read, only the CDR3 DNA is kept; its 48 bases are in frame from base 1.